The 9 T cell receptor beta chains reported below all come from one sample, sequenced in a study of response to subunit inactivated influenza vaccine. Each CDR3 protein gets one entry after TCRdb re-called the RT-PCR reads with MiXCR. The profile shows more than 600,000 distinct CDR3 sequences, less than 20% of them singletons. The specimen comprised PBMCs from blood, sampled 4 to 6 days after vaccination. The receptors here all came from a man over 45 who received an inactivated influenza vaccine.

The genes are TRBV7-2 and TRBJ2-7, with TRBD2 identical over 11 bases. Germline-derived CDR1 and CDR2 are SGHTA and FQGNSA. The CDR3 covers 15 residues. After removal of 5 bases from V and 2 bases from J, the junction contained 5 bases not matched to a gene. The CDR3 region has the DNA TGTGCCAGCAGCCCCGATAGCGGGAGGGCCTACGAGCAGTACTTC. Translated, it gives CASSPDSGRAYEQYF.

The sample holds a few counts of this clonotype. The V call is TRBV24-1, the J call TRBJ2-1; D gene unclear. From germline, CDR1 is KGHDR and CDR2 SFDVKD. The CDR3 is made up of 14 amino acids. The ends were cut back, 4 bases at V and 6 bases at J, with 12 bases in the middle. CDR3 residues: CATSDTLGSNEQFF. The DNA of the CDR3 is TGTGCCACCAGTGACACATTGGGTTCCAATGAGCAGTTCTTC.

This clonotype turned up a few times. The chain uses TRBV12-3 or TRBV12-4 and TRBJ2-3, with 7 bases fitting TRBD2. The CDR3 has 18 amino acids. J lost 1 base, V lost 2 bases, and 12 bases had no gene match. CDR3: CASSLPWDYRTGTDTQYF. CDR3 in DNA: TGTGCCAGCAGTTTACCCTGGGACTATCGAACGGGCACAGATACGCAGTATTTT.

The V and J genes are TRBV10-1 and TRBJ2-1, with 11 bases matching TRBD2. Germline CDR1 and CDR2: WNHNN and SYGVQD (reference sequence). The CDR3 contains 18 residues. Germline trimming cut 1 base from V and 0 bases from J; bases unmatched to any gene: 5. The CDR3 DNA follows: TGCGCCAGCAGTGAGTGGCTAGCGGGGGGCCGCTCCTACAATGAGCAGTTCTTC. Translating gives CASSEWLAGGRSYNEQFF.

This clonotype was observed many times. A much larger clone sits a single nucleotide away, making a read error possible. V and J are TRBV5-1 and TRBJ2-7; 9 bases fit TRBD1. The junction had 2 bases not matched to a gene; V was cut back by 4 bases and J by 3 bases. The CDR3 is made up of 13 amino acids. CDR1 SGHRS and CDR2 YFSETQ come from the germline V gene. The CDR3 here is CASSMGQGYEQYF. The CDR3 DNA reads as TGCGCCAGCAGCATGGGACAGGGCTACGAGCAGTACTTC.

CDR3: CASSSPPGSGANVLTF. DNA of the CDR3: TGTGCCAGCAGCTCCCCCCCGGGTTCTGGGGCCAACGTCCTGACTTTC. The chain uses TRBV7-3 and TRBJ2-6; D gene unclear. The CDR3 consists of 16 residues. The V end was cut by 4 bases, the J end by 1 base, with 11 bases between. CDR1 SGHTA and CDR2 FQGTGA come from the germline V gene.

As DNA, the CDR3 is TGTGCCAGCAGCTTCCCAAGTGGGGGGGGCAATAGAGAGACCCAGTACTTC. Its translation is CASSFPSGGGNRETQYF. The V gene is TRBV5-4, the J gene TRBJ2-5; D might be TRBD2 (7 bases). From germline, CDR1 is SGHNT and CDR2 YYREEE (reference sequence). CDR3 length equals 17 residues. Trimming removed 2 bases at V and 4 bases at J, with 21 bases between. The full variable domain, rest sourced from reference TRBV5-4 and TRBJ2-5, is ETGVTQSPTHLIKTRGQQVTLRCSSQSGHNTVSWYQQALGQGPQFIFQYYREEENGRGNFPPRFSGLQFPNYSSELNVNALELDDSALYLCASSFPSGGGNRETQYFGPGTRLLVL.

This clonotype was picked up a small number of times. The CDR3 DNA is TGCGCCAGCAGCTTAGGTATCCTATCCTACGAGCAGTACTTC. This encodes CASSLGILSYEQYF. The chain employs TRBV5-1 and TRBJ2-7; no reliable D call. The ends were cut back, 2 bases at V and 1 base at J, with 10 bases in the middle. CDR3 length: 14 amino acids. Germline CDR1 reads SGHRS; CDR2 reads YFSETQ.

This clonotype was seen more than once but under ten times. V gene TRBV20-1 combines with J gene TRBJ2-3; 10 bases are shared with TRBD2. The J segment lost 1 base and the V segment lost 1 base, leaving 5 bases of the junction unmatched. The CDR3 is 16 residues long. Germline loops: CDR1 DFQATT, CDR2 SNEGSKA (reference sequence). CDR3 coding DNA: TGCAGTGCTAGAGTCCCTAGCGGGGGAGGCACAGATACGCAGTATTTT. Its protein product is CSARVPSGGGTDTQYF.